Listed below are T cell receptor beta chains from one sample, sequenced in a study of blood T cell repertoires in COVID-19. TCRdb keeps only in-frame clones here, not all; method: immunoSEQ multiplex PCR. The table records more than 20,000 clones, roughly 89% of them present only once. Sequencing input: peripheral blood. Receptors were obtained from a man between 70 and 80 years old with acute or convalescent COVID-19. Both conserved end residues are part of each CDR3. A D gene is named only where the DNA matches it firmly. Some rows have no size entry. The others give once, few or many, or a class for an expanded clone.

.	TRBV6-2/TRBV6-3	TRBJ2-3	large	CASSYPFLDTQYF	TGTGCCAGCAGTTATCCGTTTTTGGATACGCAGTATTTT
TRBD1	TRBV28	TRBJ1-5	.	CASSPTGGGLNQPQHF	TGTGCCAGCAGTCCGACAGGGGGGGGCCTCAATCAGCCCCAGCATTTT
TRBD1	TRBV18	TRBJ1-5	.	CASSHDRGGDSNQPQHF	TGTGCCAGCTCACACGACAGGGGAGGGGATAGCAATCAGCCCCAGCATTTT
TRBD1	TRBV19	TRBJ2-5	.	CASRRTGGEETQYF	TGTGCCAGTCGAAGGACAGGGGGCGAAGAGACCCAGTACTTC
.	TRBV29-1	TRBJ2-6	.	CSVAGSSGANVLTF	TGCAGCGTGGCAGGGTCCTCTGGGGCCAACGTCCTGACTTTC
TRBD2	TRBV7-8	TRBJ2-3	.	CASSSGGRAEDTQYF	TGTGCCAGCAGCTCGGGCGGGAGGGCCGAAGATACGCAGTATTTT
.	TRBV5-6	TRBJ2-7	.	CASSPNVVGVLFYEQYF	TGTGCCAGCAGCCCAAATGTGGTGGGAGTCCTTTTTTACGAGCAGTACTTC
TRBD2	TRBV7-9	TRBJ2-3	.	CASSRLAGSTDTQYF	TGTGCCAGCAGCCGACTAGCGGGAAGCACAGATACGCAGTATTTT
TRBD2	TRBV7-3	TRBJ2-1	.	CASSLRLAGYNEQFF	TGTGCCAGCAGCTTAAGACTAGCGGGCTACAATGAGCAGTTCTTC
TRBD2	TRBV19	TRBJ2-6	.	CASSMKGGVAGGPSGANVLTF	TGTGCCAGTAGTATGAAAGGGGGGGTAGCGGGAGGTCCCTCTGGGGCCAACGTCCTGACTTTC
.	TRBV27	TRBJ2-5	once	CASSLSGETQYF	TGTGCCAGCAGTTTATCGGGCGAGACCCAGTACTTC
.	TRBV24-1	TRBJ1-1	.	CATSDIGAFF	TGTGCCACCAGTGACATCGGGGCTTTCTTT
TRBD2	TRBV10-3	TRBJ2-1	once	CATRLAGGPGNEQFF	TGTGCCACACGTTTAGCGGGAGGGCCGGGGAATGAGCAGTTCTTC
.	TRBV7-3	TRBJ2-3	.	CASSSRDFRDTQYF	TGTGCCAGCAGCTCGCGGGACTTTCGAGATACGCAGTATTTT
TRBD1	TRBV28	TRBJ1-1	.	CASSESGTGGWWTEAFF	TGTGCCAGCAGTGAATCCGGGACAGGGGGCTGGTGGACTGAAGCTTTCTTT
.	TRBV27	TRBJ2-7	.	CASSYFIWGDWSSYEQYF	TGTGCCAGCAGTTACTTCATTTGGGGGGACTGGAGCTCCTACGAGCAGTACTTC
TRBD1	TRBV6-1	TRBJ1-5	once	CASSDLNRGDQPQHF	TGTGCCAGCAGTGACCTCAACAGGGGCGACCAGCCCCAGCATTTT
.	TRBV21-1	TRBJ1-6	.	CASTPLSWGDSYNSPLHF	TGTGCCAGCACCCCCTTGAGCTGGGGGGACTCCTATAATTCACCCCTCCACTTT
.	TRBV6-2/TRBV6-3	TRBJ1-4	.	CASSYPGQGGSNQNEKLFF	TGTGCCAGCAGTTATCCGGGCCAAGGAGGATCAAATCAAAATGAAAAACTGTTTTTT
TRBD2	TRBV5-5	TRBJ2-5	.	CASRLSQGGETQYF	TGTGCCAGCAGGCTATCGCAGGGAGGGGAGACCCAGTACTTC
TRBD1	TRBV3-1/TRBV3-2	TRBJ2-1	.	CASSQGGQGVERIQFF	TGTGCCAGCAGCCAAGGGGGACAGGGGGTCGAGAGGATCCAGTTCTTC
TRBD2	TRBV5-1	TRBJ2-2	.	CASSASPLAGEGELFF	TGCGCCAGCAGCGCATCTCCCCTAGCGGGGGAGGGGGAGCTGTTTTTT
.	TRBV2	TRBJ1-1	.	CASNRQFNTEAFF	TGTGCCAGCAACAGACAGTTTAACACTGAAGCTTTCTTT
TRBD1	TRBV11-2	TRBJ2-7	.	CASSLRSARGRYEQYF	TGTGCCAGCAGCTTACGTTCGGCCAGGGGGCGGTACGAGCAGTACTTC
.	TRBV5-4	TRBJ1-2	once	CASRRTETNYGYTF	TGTGCCAGCAGGCGGACAGAGACTAACTATGGCTACACCTTC
TRBD2	TRBV24-1	TRBJ2-1	once	CATSDPDSGRAYNEQFF	TGTGCCACCAGTGATCCTGATAGCGGGAGGGCCTACAATGAGCAGTTCTTC
.	TRBV29-1	TRBJ2-7	.	CSVLLESYEQYF	TGCAGCGTCTTACTAGAATCCTACGAGCAGTACTTC
.	TRBV29-1	TRBJ1-3	once	CSAEAGTGNTIYF	TGCAGCGCTGAGGCGGGAACTGGAAACACCATATATTTT
.	TRBV28	TRBJ1-4	.	CASRTSTDEKLFF	TGTGCCAGCAGGACCTCGACAGATGAAAAACTGTTTTTT
.	TRBV11-2	TRBJ1-4	.	CASSAGGGGRNEKLFF	TGTGCCAGCAGCGCGGGTGGGGGAGGTCGAAATGAAAAACTGTTTTTT
.	TRBV11-3	TRBJ1-6	.	CASSLSPGSPLHF	TGTGCCAGCAGCTTATCTCCCGGTTCACCCCTCCACTTT
.	TRBV6-2/TRBV6-3	TRBJ2-3	.	CASSYVGSTDTQYF	TGTGCCAGCAGTTACGTCGGGAGCACAGATACGCAGTATTTT
TRBD2	TRBV27	TRBJ2-3	.	CASRTIAGGSDTQYF	TGTGCCAGCAGAACGATAGCGGGAGGTTCAGATACGCAGTATTTT
.	TRBV29-1	TRBJ2-3	.	CSADDRPMGTDTQYF	TGCAGCGCTGATGACAGGCCAATGGGTACAGATACGCAGTATTTT
TRBD2	TRBV7-2	TRBJ2-1	.	CASSRLAGDEQFF	TGTGCCAGCAGCCGACTAGCGGGAGATGAGCAGTTCTTC
TRBD2	TRBV4-3	TRBJ2-1	.	CASSRTLAVSYNEQFF	TGCGCCAGCAGCCGCACGCTAGCGGTCTCCTACAATGAGCAGTTCTTC
TRBD2	TRBV2	TRBJ2-1	.	CASDVAGGQDEQFF	TGTGCCAGCGACGTAGCGGGAGGGCAGGATGAGCAGTTCTTC
.	TRBV7-2	TRBJ1-5	.	CASREELNQPQHF	TGTGCCAGCAGGGAGGAACTCAATCAGCCCCAGCATTTT
.	TRBV6-5	TRBJ1-6	.	CASSYAHSYYSPLHF	TGTGCCAGCAGTTATGCCCACAGTTACTATTCACCCCTCCACTTT
.	TRBV4-3	TRBJ2-1	.	CASSQERASNEQFF	TGCGCCAGCAGCCAAGAGAGGGCTTCCAATGAGCAGTTCTTC
.	TRBV7-3	TRBJ2-5	.	CASSLHRAETQYF	TGTGCCAGCAGCCTTCACAGGGCGGAGACCCAGTACTTC
TRBD1	TRBV7-2	TRBJ1-1	.	CASSLGGDRSEAFF	TGTGCCAGCAGCTTAGGGGGGGACAGATCTGAAGCTTTCTTT
TRBD1	TRBV28	TRBJ1-4	few	CASSYSGTGMFF	TGTGCCAGCAGTTACTCCGGGACAGGGATGTTTTTT